This entry describes one T cell receptor (beta chain). What it binds is not known. This sample is drawn from a study of T cell responses to AZD1222 COVID-19 vaccine. Study-wide points: Regions left unmutated in variants are reportedly the target of nearly half of spike-specific TCRs.

Generated by immunoSEQ multiplex PCR, the TCRdb table keeps only in-frame clones and is missing some. The table includes 90,000 to 150,000 clones, approximately 85% detected once. The CDR3 has 16 residues. Trimming cost V 1 base and J 5 bases, with 16 bases left between them. CDR1 is SGHNT, CDR2 YYREEE, per germline (reference sequence). The chain uses TRBV5-4 and TRBJ1-5, with a weak D call TRBD1 (5 bases). The source is an adult in good health. The sample consisted of peripheral blood, taken on day 0 of AZD1222 vaccination. CDR3 sequence (DNA): TGTGCCAGCAGCTTGCTTTCAGGGTGGTACCATCAGCCCCAGCATTTT. Protein: CASSLLSGWYHQPQHF.